The entry below gives a single TCR beta chain sequence along with its context. Antigen unknown. This sample is drawn from a study of T cell responses to AZD1222 COVID-19 vaccine. Findings of the study overall: All repertoire sampling was performed exclusively after the peak T cell response. Elevations in Spike-specific TCR breadth and depth followed administration of two AZD1222 doses. Donors in the cohort were predominantly white British and more often female, and clonal diversity was possibly underestimated. The reported proportion of spike-specific TCRs targeting unmutated variant regions was nearly half.

Clones were read by immunoSEQ multiplex PCR, and TCRdb kept only the in-frame ones, dropping some. The data show over 110,000 clones, around 94% seen once. This sequence was found in an adult who had recovered from COVID-19. Material: peripheral blood, obtained after recovery from COVID-19.

In nucleotides, the CDR3 is TGTGCCAGTAGTATTGGGTCCGGGACATTTGGAAACACCATATATTTT. Translating it yields CASSIGSGTFGNTIYF. The chain carries TRBV19 and TRBJ1-3; D might be TRBD1 (6 bases). Trimming removed 3 bases at V and 3 bases at J, with 15 bases between. CDR1 is LNHDA and CDR2 is SQIVND in the germline V gene (reference sequence). The CDR3 contains 16 residues.